This T cell receptor beta chain was sequenced during a study of blood T cell repertoires in COVID-19. Study overall: From T cells, B-cell-depleted T cells, or PBMCs came the material, which was cDNA or gDNA.

Generated by immunoSEQ multiplex PCR, the TCRdb table keeps only in-frame clones and is missing some. Of about 190,000 clones in the sample, approximately 91% were seen once. This CDR3 comprises 14 residues. Losses at the gene ends were 4 bases for V and 7 bases for J; bases not matched to a gene: 7. Germline CDR1 is SGHRS and CDR2 is YFSETQ. The material sequenced was peripheral blood. The clonotype originates from a man younger than 45 with acute or convalescent COVID-19. V usage is TRBV5-1 and J usage is TRBJ1-2; 10 bases agree with TRBD1. CDR3 coding DNA: TGCGCCAGCAGCCCAAAGACAGGGGGCTTTGGCTACACCTTC. Translating gives CASSPKTGGFGYTF.